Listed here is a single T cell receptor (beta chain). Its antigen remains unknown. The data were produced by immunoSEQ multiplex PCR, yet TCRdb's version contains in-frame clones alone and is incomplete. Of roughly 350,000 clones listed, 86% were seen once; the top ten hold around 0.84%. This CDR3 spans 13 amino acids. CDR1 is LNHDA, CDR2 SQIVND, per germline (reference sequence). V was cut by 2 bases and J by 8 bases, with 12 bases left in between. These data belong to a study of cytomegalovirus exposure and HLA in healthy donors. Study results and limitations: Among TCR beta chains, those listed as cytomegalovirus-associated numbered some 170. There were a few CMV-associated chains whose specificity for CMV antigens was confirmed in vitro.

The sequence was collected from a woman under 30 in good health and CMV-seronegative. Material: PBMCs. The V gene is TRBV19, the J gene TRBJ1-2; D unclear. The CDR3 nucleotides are TGTGCCAGTAGTATAACGTCAGTCAACGGCTACACCTTC. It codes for CASSITSVNGYTF.